The text below deals with one TCR beta chain. What it recognizes is unknown. This sample was taken from a study of cytomegalovirus exposure and HLA in healthy donors. Study findings and constraints: The likely origin of a cluster of highly shared sequence variants was a sequencing artifact. Diagnosis of cytomegalovirus status made by the classifier reportedly showed high specificity and sensitivity.

13 Jbeta primers and 60 Vbeta primers were used for the PCR. The table came from immunoSEQ multiplex PCR; TCRdb's copy has only in-frame clones and leaves some out. In the table there are 150,000 or so clones, about 75% of which are singletons. The receptor was derived from a man aged 50 to 60 in good health and CMV-seropositive. Specimen: PBMCs.

The CDR3 sequence is CASRLPGTGAFGANVLTF. CDR3 DNA: TGTGCCAGCAGGCTACCCGGGACAGGGGCTTTTGGGGCCAACGTCCTGACTTTC. The chain employs TRBV5-4 and TRBJ2-6, with TRBD1 matching 10 bases. The V gene's germline CDR1 is SGHNT and CDR2 YYREEE (reference sequence). Germline trimming cut 5 bases from V and 3 bases from J; bases unmatched to any gene: 11. This CDR3 is built from 18 residues.